This entry concerns a single T cell receptor beta chain. The sample originates from a study of OX40 agonist ivuxolimab in advanced cancers. Study overall: Three patients got partial responses; one had hepatocellular carcinoma and two had cutaneous melanoma.

The data were produced by immunoSEQ multiplex PCR, yet TCRdb's version contains in-frame clones alone and is incomplete. The table includes tens of thousands of clones, 84% detected once. V lost 0 bases to trimming and J lost 0 bases, with 5 bases between them. The CDR3 totals 14 residues. Per the germline V gene, CDR1 is MNHNY and CDR2 is SVGAGI (reference sequence). This TCR was sampled from an adult with an advanced solid tumor such as melanoma, head and neck, liver or kidney cancer. The sequencing used CD4+ or CD8+ T cells sorted from blood, collected in a trial of the OX40 agonist ivuxolimab. This chain connects TRBV6-6 to TRBJ1-1; D unresolved. The CDR3 DNA follows: TGTGCCAGCAGTTACTCCAGATTGAACACTGAAGCTTTCTTT. Protein: CASSYSRLNTEAFF.